This T cell receptor beta chain was identified in a study of T cells in Graves' hyperthyroidism and ophthalmopathy. As for the study in general: Specimen type is peripheral blood, collected at initial diagnosis prior to any treatment. General observations from the study: Researchers found most expanded thyroid clonotypes above 0.001 in blood as well.

The investigators amplified TCR beta CDR3 regions from RNA transcripts. Using the HTBI primer set, a first-round RT-PCR was run on the TCR CDR3. TCRdb re-derived calls from the multiplex PCR reads in MiXCR, one entry per CDR3 protein. This table has around 700,000 distinct CDR3 sequences, under 20% appearing once. Each diagnosis was grounded in clinical symptoms, serum thyroxine and TRAb, thyroid ultrasound, and orbital computed tomography. The sample holds many counts of this clonotype. The antigen remains unidentified. The origin of this receptor is a woman aged 50 to 65 with Graves' hyperthyroidism that later progressed to Graves' ophthalmopathy. Sequencing was carried out using blood.

CDR3 loop: CASSDRASGGDTQYF. For the CDR3, the DNA is TGCGCCAGCAGTGATCGCGCTAGCGGGGGAGATACGCAGTATTTT. The V and J genes are TRBV10-1 and TRBJ2-3, with 10 bases identical to TRBD2. From germline, CDR1 is WNHNN and CDR2 SYGVQD (reference sequence). The CDR3 spans 15 residues. Trimming at V came to 3 bases and at J to 5 bases, leaving 5 bases not matched to a gene.